These T cell receptor beta chains were read from a single sample in a study of T cell responses to AZD1222 COVID-19 vaccine. Profiling relied on immunoSEQ multiplex PCR, and the TCRdb table lists in-frame clones only, not all of them. In the table there are about 94,000 clones, 85% to 90% of which are singletons. Sequencing was performed on peripheral blood, taken on day 0 of AZD1222 vaccination. These receptor sequences come from an adult in good health. Both conserved end residues are part of each CDR3. A D gene is named only where the DNA matches it firmly. Clone size is given for some rows only: seen once, a few or many times, or a class if the clone is expanded.

d_call	clone_size	v_call	j_call	cdr3_length	cdr3_nt	cdr3_aa
.	.	TRBV9	TRBJ1-5	14	TGTGCCAGCAGCGGGGATGGACGGTATCAGCCCCAGCATTTT	CASSGDGRYQPQHF
.	.	TRBV3-1/TRBV3-2	TRBJ2-7	13	TGTGCCAGCAGCCAAGCCTTAGCCCACGAGCAGTACTTC	CASSQALAHEQYF
.	once	TRBV5-4	TRBJ1-1	13	TGTGCCAGCAGCACGGACAGACACACTGAAGCTTTCTTT	CASSTDRHTEAFF
.	.	TRBV15	TRBJ1-3	17	TGTGCCACCAGCAGGCCCAACGCAGGGGACCCTGGAAACACCATATATTTT	CATSRPNAGDPGNTIYF
.	.	TRBV19	TRBJ1-5	17	TGTGCCAGTAGGAATAGGGGGGGTTTCCCTTGGGCACAGCCCCAGCATTTT	CASRNRGGFPWAQPQHF
.	.	TRBV11-2	TRBJ1-6	15	TGTGCCAGCAGCTTATTCGGGGGCTCTAATTCACCCCTCCACTTT	CASSLFGGSNSPLHF
TRBD1	.	TRBV27	TRBJ1-2	14	TGTGCCAGCAGTTCACAGGGGGCGGTCTATGGCTACACCTTC	CASSSQGAVYGYTF
.	.	TRBV7-2	TRBJ2-5	14	TGTGCCAGCAGCTTTCAGGGGTTCCAAGAGACCCAGTACTTC	CASSFQGFQETQYF
TRBD1	.	TRBV7-6	TRBJ1-1	15	TGTGCCAGCAGCGCAGGGACAGGGTGGCGAACTGAGGCTTTCTTT	CASSAGTGWRTEAFF
.	once	TRBV19	TRBJ1-5	14	TGTGCCAGTAGTAGCGGACAAAGACATCAGCCCCAGCATTTT	CASSSGQRHQPQHF
.	.	TRBV6-1	TRBJ2-7	13	TGTGCCAGCAGTGAAGAACTCACGCGGGGGCCCAACTTC	CASSEELTRGPNF
.	.	TRBV10-2	TRBJ1-3	16	TGCGCCAGCAGTGAGTCCGGGGGAAGCTCTGGAAACACCATATATTTT	CASSESGGSSGNTIYF
.	.	TRBV5-1	TRBJ2-1	13	TGCGCCAGCAGCTTGGGAACCCTCAATGAGCAGTTCTTC	CASSLGTLNEQFF
TRBD1	.	TRBV13	TRBJ1-5	16	TGTGCCAGCAGCTTCAATTCCGGACAGGGTGGTCAGCCCCAGCATTTT	CASSFNSGQGGQPQHF
.	few	TRBV5-4	TRBJ1-5	15	TGTGCCAGCAGTGCGGCGGGTACGGGCAATCAGCCCCAGCATTTT	CASSAAGTGNQPQHF
.	.	TRBV7-9	TRBJ2-5	15	TGTGCCAGCAGCTCGGGCCTCTCATCAGAAGAGACCCAGTACTTC	CASSSGLSSEETQYF
TRBD1	once	TRBV5-5	TRBJ2-7	18	TGTGCCAGCAGCTTCGTCCCGGGACAGGGGGCGAGGTCCTACGAGCAGTACTTC	CASSFVPGQGARSYEQYF
.	.	TRBV29-1	TRBJ1-1	15	TGCAGCGTCACGGGAGGAGGATTTATGAACACTGAAGCTTTCTTT	CSVTGGGFMNTEAFF
.	.	TRBV7-8	TRBJ1-1	15	TGTGCCAGCAGACTCCAGGGTGATGTTGTTTCTGAAGCTTTCTTT	CASRLQGDVVSEAFF
.	.	TRBV19	TRBJ1-4	14	TGTGCCAGTAGTATCGCGGGGGGCAATGAAAAACTGTTTTTT	CASSIAGGNEKLFF
.	once	TRBV7-3	TRBJ2-2	16	TGTGCCAGCAGCTCCTCGACAGGCCCGAGGACCGGGGAGCTGTTTTTT	CASSSSTGPRTGELFF
.	.	TRBV11-2	TRBJ1-1	16	TGTGCCAGCAGCTTATTTCCTGGACGGGAGAACACTGAAGCTTTCTTT	CASSLFPGRENTEAFF
.	.	TRBV7-2	TRBJ1-1	16	TGTGCCAGCAGCCAACAGGGATTATTTATGAACACTGAAGCTTTCTTT	CASSQQGLFMNTEAFF
.	.	TRBV7-2	TRBJ1-2	12	TGTGCCAGCAGACGCTCCCCCTATGGCTACACCTTC	CASRRSPYGYTF
.	.	TRBV27	TRBJ1-1	14	TGTGCCAGCAGATTAGGGGGAGGGAACACTGAAGCTTTCTTT	CASRLGGGNTEAFF
.	.	TRBV24-1	TRBJ1-6	15	TGTGCCACCAGTGATGCTCGGGAGGTCGGGTCACCCCTCCACTTT	CATSDAREVGSPLHF
TRBD1	once	TRBV11-2	TRBJ1-6	15	TGTGCCAGCAGCTTAAACCCCAGGGGGGGTTCACCCCTCCACTTT	CASSLNPRGGSPLHF
TRBD1	.	TRBV4-1	TRBJ2-1	15	TGCGCCCGCCGCCCACAGGGGGCAATCTACAATGAGCAGTTCTTC	CARRPQGAIYNEQFF
.	.	TRBV6-5	TRBJ1-5	15	TGTGCCAGCAGTCCAGACTGGTCCGGCAATCAGCCCCAGCATTTT	CASSPDWSGNQPQHF
.	.	TRBV7-9	TRBJ2-3	14	TGTGCCAGCAGCATGGGACGTGCCACAGATACGCAGTATTTT	CASSMGRATDTQYF
TRBD1	.	TRBV7-2	TRBJ2-7	14	TGTGCCAGCAGCCCAAGACAGGGACCCTACGAGCAGTACTTC	CASSPRQGPYEQYF
.	.	TRBV10-3	TRBJ1-4	14	TGTGCCATCAGTGAGTCTGGGGGGGACGAAAAACTGTTTTTT	CAISESGGDEKLFF
.	.	TRBV3-1/TRBV3-2	TRBJ2-1	14	TGTGCCAGCACCCCGAGGGGGGTTCACAATGAGCAGTTCTTC	CASTPRGVHNEQFF
.	once	TRBV19	TRBJ1-6	13	TGTGCCAGTAGTTGGGGGGCTAATTCACCCCTCCACTTT	CASSWGANSPLHF
TRBD1	.	TRBV27	TRBJ1-2	14	TGTGCCAGCAAACCCCCGGACAGGGGATATGGCTACACCTTC	CASKPPDRGYGYTF
TRBD1	.	TRBV5-6	TRBJ2-2	17	TGTGCCAGCAGCCCGGACAGGGGGCTTGGAAACACCGGGGAGCTGTTTTTT	CASSPDRGLGNTGELFF
TRBD1	.	TRBV29-1	TRBJ2-1	12	TGCAGCGTTGATTTGGGGACAGTCGAGCAGTTCTTC	CSVDLGTVEQFF
.	.	TRBV20-1	TRBJ1-2	11	TGCAGTGCCCTAAGATCCAGTGGCTACACCTTC	CSALRSSGYTF
.	.	TRBV18	TRBJ1-5	13	TGTGCCAGCTCACCAGTAGGAAATCAGCCCCAGCATTTT	CASSPVGNQPQHF
.	.	TRBV6-2/TRBV6-3	TRBJ2-3	17	TGTGCCAGCAGTTTTGTCGTCGGTGAATGGGGCACAGATACGCAGTATTTT	CASSFVVGEWGTDTQYF
TRBD1	.	TRBV19	TRBJ2-7	13	TGTGCCAGTAGGAGGGACAGTAACACTGAGCAGTACTTC	CASRRDSNTEQYF